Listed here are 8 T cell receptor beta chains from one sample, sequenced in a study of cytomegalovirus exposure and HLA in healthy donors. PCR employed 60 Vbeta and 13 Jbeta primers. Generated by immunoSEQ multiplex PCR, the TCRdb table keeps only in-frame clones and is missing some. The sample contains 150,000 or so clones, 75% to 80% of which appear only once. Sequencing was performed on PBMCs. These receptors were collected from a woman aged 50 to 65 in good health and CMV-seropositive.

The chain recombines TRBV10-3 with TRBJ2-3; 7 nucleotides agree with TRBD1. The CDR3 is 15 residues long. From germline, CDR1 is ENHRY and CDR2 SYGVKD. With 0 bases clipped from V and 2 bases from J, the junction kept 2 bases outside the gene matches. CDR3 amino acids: CAISESRGLTDTQYF. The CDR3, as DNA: TGTGCCATCAGTGAGTCAAGGGGGCTCACAGATACGCAGTATTTT.

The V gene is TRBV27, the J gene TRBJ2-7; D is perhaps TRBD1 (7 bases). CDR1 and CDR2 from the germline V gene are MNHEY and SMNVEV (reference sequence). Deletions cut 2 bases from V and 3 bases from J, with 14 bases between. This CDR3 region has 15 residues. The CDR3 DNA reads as TGTGCCAGCAGTTTACAGGGGGGTGGAGGCTACGAGCAGTACTTC. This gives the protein CASSLQGGGGYEQYF.

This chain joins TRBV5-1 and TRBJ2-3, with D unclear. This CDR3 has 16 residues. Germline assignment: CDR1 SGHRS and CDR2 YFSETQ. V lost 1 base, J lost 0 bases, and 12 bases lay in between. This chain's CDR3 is CASSLPLSLSTDTQYF. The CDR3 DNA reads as TGCGCCAGCAGCTTGCCCCTGAGCCTGAGCACAGATACGCAGTATTTT.

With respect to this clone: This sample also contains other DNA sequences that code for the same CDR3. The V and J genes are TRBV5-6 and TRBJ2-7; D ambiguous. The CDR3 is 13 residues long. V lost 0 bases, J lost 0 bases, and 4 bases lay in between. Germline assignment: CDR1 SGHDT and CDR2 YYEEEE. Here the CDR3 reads CASSLGSSYEQYF. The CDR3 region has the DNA TGTGCCAGCAGCTTGGGGAGCTCCTACGAGCAGTACTTC.

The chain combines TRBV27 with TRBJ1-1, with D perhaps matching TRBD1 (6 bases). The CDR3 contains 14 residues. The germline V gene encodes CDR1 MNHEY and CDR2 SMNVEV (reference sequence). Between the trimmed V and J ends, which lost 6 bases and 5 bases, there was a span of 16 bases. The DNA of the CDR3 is TGTGCCAGCAGCCCGGGTAGGGGGTGGACTGAAGCTTTCTTT. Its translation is CASSPGRGWTEAFF.

CDR3 sequence reads: CASSLFGSENTGELFF. The CDR3 region has the DNA TGTGCCAGCAGTTTATTTGGCTCCGAGAACACCGGGGAGCTGTTTTTT. The rearrangement uses TRBV27 and TRBJ2-2; no definite D call. Germline loops: CDR1 MNHEY, CDR2 SMNVEV (reference sequence). The CDR3 extends over 16 amino acids. The V end lost 1 base, the J end lost 1 base, and 10 bases lay between the germline ends.

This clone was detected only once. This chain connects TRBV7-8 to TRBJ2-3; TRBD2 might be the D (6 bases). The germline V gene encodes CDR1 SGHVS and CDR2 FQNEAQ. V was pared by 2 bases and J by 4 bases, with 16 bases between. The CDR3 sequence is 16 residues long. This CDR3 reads CASSLIIGLSPDTQYF. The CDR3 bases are TGTGCCAGCAGCTTAATCATAGGACTATCCCCAGATACGCAGTATTTT.

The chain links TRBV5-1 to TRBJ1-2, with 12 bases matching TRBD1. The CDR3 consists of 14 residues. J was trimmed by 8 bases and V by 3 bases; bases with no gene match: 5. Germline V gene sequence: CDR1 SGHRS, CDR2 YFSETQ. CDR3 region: CASSSSGTGGGYTF. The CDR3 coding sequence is TGCGCCAGCAGCTCCTCCGGGACAGGGGGCGGCTACACCTTC.